These 24 T cell receptor beta chains came from one sample sequenced in a study of T cells in Graves' hyperthyroidism and ophthalmopathy. TCR beta CDR3 sequences were amplified from RNA transcripts. During a first-round RT-PCR of the TCR CDR3, the HTBI primer set was used. TCRdb reprocessed the multiplex PCR reads with MiXCR, giving one entry per CDR3 protein. Of approximately 420,000 distinct CDR3 sequences in the sample, 15% are singletons; the top ten hold around a third. Sequencing was done on a sample of blood. The receptors come from a woman aged 25 to 39 with Graves' hyperthyroidism.

This clonotype was recorded at least ten times. This chain connects TRBV5-1 to TRBJ2-7; D gene unclear. Germline V lookup: CDR1 SGHRS, CDR2 YFSETQ. The CDR3 has 16 amino acids. V shed 4 bases and J shed 5 bases, with 22 bases lying between them. The CDR3 bases are TGCGCCAGCAGCACCGCTCGGACGAGTCTGGGCGACGAGCAGTACTTC. It encodes CASSTARTSLGDEQYF. The whole variable domain, remainder taken from reference TRBV5-1 and TRBJ2-7, is KAGVTQTPRYLIKTRGQQVTLSCSPISGHRSVSWYQQTPGQGLQFLFEYFSETQRNKGNFPGRFSGRQFSNSRSEMNVSTLELGDSALYLCASSTARTSLGDEQYFGPGTRLTVT.

This clonotype turned up a few times. J is TRBJ2-3 and V is TRBV7-3; D gene ambiguous. Trimming removed 1 base at V and 2 bases at J, with 16 bases between. CDR1 and CDR2 (germline): SGHTA, FQGTGA. The CDR3 runs to 17 residues. This CDR3 reads CASSLRAYLPLTDTQYF. The DNA for the CDR3 is TGTGCCAGCAGCTTAAGGGCGTACCTTCCACTCACAGATACGCAGTATTTT. Complete variable domain (other parts from reference TRBV7-3 and TRBJ2-3): GAGVSQTPSNKVTEKGKYVELRCDPISGHTALYWYRQSLGQGPEFLIYFQGTGAADDSGLPNDRFFAVRPEGSVSTLKIQRTERGDSAVYLCASSLRAYLPLTDTQYFGPGTRLTVL.

This clonotype has at least ten counts. V gene TRBV20-1 combines with J gene TRBJ2-7; 7 nucleotides line up with TRBD2. The CDR3 is 16 amino acids. Germline CDR1 and CDR2: DFQATT and SNEGSKA (reference sequence). Trimming cost V 4 bases and J 0 bases; bases outside gene matches: 12. CDR3 amino acids: CSATRDYLYVSYEQYF. The DNA of the CDR3 is TGCAGTGCTACCCGGGACTACTTATACGTCTCCTACGAGCAGTACTTC.

This clonotype was seen ten or more times. The V and J genes are TRBV20-1 and TRBJ2-3; D is ambiguous. Trimming left V 6 bases short and J 4 bases short, with 20 bases between. Germline V lookup: CDR1 DFQATT, CDR2 SNEGSKA (reference sequence). The CDR3 spans 15 residues. CDR3 residues: CSARTDSLYSDTQYF. The DNA for the CDR3 is TGCAGTGCACGAACAGATTCCTTGTATTCAGATACGCAGTATTTT.

Ten or more counts support this clonotype. The J gene is TRBJ2-2, the V gene TRBV6-1; possible D gene TRBD2, 5 bases. Per the germline V gene, CDR1 is MNHNS and CDR2 is SASEGT. CDR3 length equals 14 residues. V was pared by 4 bases and J by 4 bases, with 10 bases between. Written as DNA, the CDR3 is TGTGCCAGCAGTGGACTATCGGGCACCGGGGAGCTGTTTTTT. Protein product: CASSGLSGTGELFF.

The genes are TRBV28 and TRBJ1-5, with 7 bases aligning to TRBD1. The CDR3 spans 14 residues. Germline assignment: CDR1 MDHEN and CDR2 SYDVKM. J was trimmed by 3 bases and V by 6 bases; bases with no gene match: 5. The CDR3 nucleotides read TGTGCCAGCAGCCCCGGGACAGCCAATCAGCCCCAGCATTTT. As protein: CASSPGTANQPQHF.

The chain uses TRBV6-1 and TRBJ2-2, with TRBD2 matching over 8 bases. V was clipped by 0 bases and J by 5 bases; unmatched bases: 8. The CDR3 length is 17 residues. CDR1 MNHNS and CDR2 SASEGT come from the germline V gene. The CDR3 coding sequence is TGTGCCAGCAGTGAAGCCGGGAGCGGGAGAGGTACCGGGGAGCTGTTTTTT. Encoded protein: CASSEAGSGRGTGELFF.

In this sample, this clonotype turned up many times. In DNA form, the CDR3 reads TGTGCCAGCAGTTCCAAAACCCAATCCTCTGGAACCCAGTACTTC. Residues: CASSSKTQSSGTQYF. The gene calls are TRBV6-1 and TRBJ2-5; D not resolved. This CDR3 spans 15 amino acids. Germline CDR1 MNHNS, CDR2 SASEGT. V was pared by 5 bases and J by 8 bases, with 21 bases between.

This clonotype appeared many times. V usage is TRBV28 and J usage is TRBJ2-1, with TRBD2 identical over 9 bases. The CDR3 is 15 amino acids. Looked up from germline, CDR1 is MDHEN and CDR2 is SYDVKM. Unmatched junction bases numbered 3, after V lost 6 bases and J lost 0 bases. The CDR3: CASRPAGGSYNEQFF. The CDR3, as DNA: TGTGCCAGCAGGCCAGCGGGAGGCTCCTACAATGAGCAGTTCTTC.

The chain recombines TRBV7-2 with TRBJ2-7, with 7 positions matching TRBD2. Trimming removed 7 bases from V and 9 bases from J; junction bases left unmatched: 12. CDR3 length equals 13 residues. Germline lookup yields CDR1 SGHTA and CDR2 FQGNSA. DNA for the CDR3: TGTGCCAGCACCCTCAGACGGGGGGATAGGCAGTACTTC. It specifies CASTLRRGDRQYF.

This clonotype was counted a few times. The chain combines TRBV7-8 with TRBJ1-3; tentatively, D is TRBD1 (5 bases). Germline V gives CDR1 SGHVS, CDR2 FQNEAQ. Trimming pared 4 bases from V and 0 bases from J, leaving 13 bases between. CDR3 length: 16 amino acids. CDR3 DNA: TGTGCCAGCAGCTCAACCCCAGGGAACTCTGGAAACACCATATATTTT. Protein sequence: CASSSTPGNSGNTIYF. Together with reference TRBV7-8 and TRBJ1-3, the CDR3 gives the full variable domain: GAGVSQSPRYKVAKRGQDVALRCDPISGHVSLFWYQQALGQGPEFLTYFQNEAQLDKSGLPSDRFFAERPEGSVSTLKIQRTQQEDSAVYLCASSSTPGNSGNTIYFGEGSWLTVV.

The chain carries TRBV6-1 and TRBJ2-1, with TRBD2 identical over 14 bases. CDR3 length: 15 residues. Germline trimming cut 6 bases from V and 7 bases from J; bases unmatched to any gene: 5. Germline loops: CDR1 MNHNS, CDR2 SASEGT. CDR3: CASRAGTSGSNEQFF. Here the CDR3 DNA reads TGTGCCAGCAGGGCCGGGACTAGCGGGAGTAATGAGCAGTTCTTC.

This clonotype was recorded a few times. The chain links TRBV10-3 to TRBJ1-1; D gene ambiguous. The CDR3 has 13 residues. V lost 0 bases, J lost 1 base, and 3 bases lay in between. Germline assignment: CDR1 ENHRY and CDR2 SYGVKD. CDR3 loop: CAISESGNTEAFF. In DNA, the CDR3 is TGTGCCATCAGTGAGTCTGGGAACACTGAAGCTTTCTTT.

This clonotype occurred many times. The J gene is TRBJ2-1, the V gene TRBV28; TRBD2 aligns across 14 bases. Germline V gives CDR1 MDHEN, CDR2 SYDVKM. The CDR3 sequence is 17 residues long. V trimming: 6 bases; J trimming: 7 bases; junction bases outside the gene matches: 11. The chain's CDR3 is CASRSPQGTSGSNEQFF. In nucleotides, the CDR3 is TGTGCCAGCAGATCTCCCCAGGGGACTAGCGGGAGTAATGAGCAGTTCTTC.

The sample holds many counts of this clonotype. This sequence joins TRBV24-1 and TRBJ2-3; TRBD2 aligns across 9 bases. CDR3 length: 14 residues. From germline, CDR1 is KGHDR and CDR2 SFDVKD. The V gene end was trimmed by 10 bases and the J gene end by 4 bases; junction bases not matched to a gene: 8. CDR3 coding DNA: TGTGCCACGGGAGCGGGAGGTTTGGCAGATACGCAGTATTTT. This codes for CATGAGGLADTQYF.

The chain recombines TRBV7-9 with TRBJ1-2; TRBD1 agrees at 9 bases. CDR3 length equals 14 residues. CDR1 is SEHNR and CDR2 is FQNEAQ in the germline V gene (reference sequence). Trimming took 3 bases from V and 4 from J; bases not matched to a gene: 3. CDR3 sequence reads: CASSLGTGFYGYTF. The CDR3 DNA reads as TGTGCCAGCAGCTTGGGGACAGGGTTCTATGGCTACACCTTC.

J is TRBJ1-5 and V is TRBV6-1, with D possibly TRBD1 on 6 matching bases. CDR3 length: 14 amino acids. Germline CDR1 MNHNS, CDR2 SASEGT. V was trimmed by 3 bases and J by 6 bases, leaving 12 bases between them. CDR3: CASSDYRVSQPQHF. CDR3 in DNA: TGTGCCAGCAGTGATTACAGGGTCAGTCAGCCCCAGCATTTT.

This clonotype occurred many times. This chain uses TRBV20-1 with TRBJ2-2, with TRBD2 as a possible D gene (5 bases). This CDR3 spans 13 amino acids. CDR1 and CDR2 from the germline V gene are DFQATT and SNEGSKA (reference sequence). Trimming removed 5 bases at V and 0 bases at J, with 7 bases between. CDR3 sequence: CSADGTNTGELFF. CDR3 nucleotides: TGCAGTGCTGACGGGACGAACACCGGGGAGCTGTTTTTT.

In its sample, this clonotype was seen a few times. This chain joins TRBV9 and TRBJ2-2; TRBD2 matches 9 bases. The CDR3 has 16 amino acids. Germline V CDR1 and CDR2: SGDLS, YYNGEE. Trimming at V came to 4 bases and at J to 5 bases, leaving 9 bases not matched to a gene. Here the CDR3 DNA reads TGTGCCAGCAGCCAGGGAGCGGGAGGAAGGACCGGGGAGCTGTTTTTT. Its translation is CASSQGAGGRTGELFF.

This clonotype was detected ten times or more. The chain couples TRBV28 to TRBJ2-5; TRBD1 agrees at 10 bases. In germline, CDR1 is MDHEN, CDR2 SYDVKM. This CDR3 is 13 amino acids long. The junction had 7 bases not matched to a gene; V was cut back by 10 bases and J by 5 bases. The CDR3 reads CANGTGARETQYF. CDR3 in DNA: TGTGCCAATGGGACAGGGGCGCGTGAGACCCAGTACTTC.

The chain joins TRBV6-1 to TRBJ2-5; TRBD1 agrees at 7 bases. CDR1 MNHNS and CDR2 SASEGT come from the germline V gene. The CDR3 is made up of 16 amino acids. V was clipped by 6 bases and J by 3 bases; unmatched bases: 13. The DNA of the CDR3 is TGTGCCAGCAGGGCGCGACCGGGACAGCTGAAAGAGACCCAGTACTTC. It encodes CASRARPGQLKETQYF.

This clonotype appeared many times. The J gene is TRBJ2-1, the V gene TRBV20-1; 7 bases agree with TRBD2. CDR1 and CDR2 from the germline V gene are DFQATT and SNEGSKA (reference sequence). The ends lost 2 bases at V and 4 bases at J; junction bases unmatched: 8. This CDR3 comprises 15 residues. CDR3 sequence (DNA): TGCAGTGCTAGAAGGGTGTCTAGCGGTTACAATGAGCAGTTCTTC. Translated: CSARRVSSGYNEQFF.

This clonotype occurred many times. V and J are TRBV3-1 and TRBJ1-1, with 11 nucleotides matching TRBD1. Germline lookup yields CDR1 LGHDT and CDR2 YNNKEL (reference sequence). The CDR3 is 15 amino acids. V was pared by 7 bases and J by 4 bases, with 8 bases of the junction left unmatched. The CDR3 sequence is CASNHSGTGGTEAFF. DNA for the CDR3: TGTGCCAGCAACCACTCCGGGACAGGGGGCACTGAAGCTTTCTTT. The full variable domain, in which reference TRBV3-1 and TRBJ1-1 provide the parts outside the CDR3, is DTAVSQTPKYLVTQMGNDKSIKCEQNLGHDTMYWYKQDSKKFLKIMFSYNNKELIINETVPNRFSPKSPDKAHLNLHINSLELGDSAVYFCASNHSGTGGTEAFFGQGTRLTVV.

In its sample, this clonotype was seen a few times. The chain combines TRBV19 with TRBJ2-1; 10 positions match TRBD1. The trim removed 5 bases at V and 3 bases at J, leaving 7 bases unmatched. The germline CDR1 and CDR2 sequences are LNHDA and SQIVND (reference sequence). The length of the CDR3 is 16 residues. CDR3 amino acids: CASSSGQGVYYNEQFF. CDR3 nucleotide sequence: TGTGCCAGTAGTTCCGGACAGGGGGTCTACTACAATGAGCAGTTCTTC.